What follows is one T cell receptor beta chain and its context. The data were taken from a study of cytotoxic CD8 clonotypes in ibrutinib-treated CLL. About the study: After median around 70 months, roughly 14 stayed in remission, some twelve progressed; responses approximately 24 partial, 2 complete.

After removal of 5 bases from V and 3 bases from J, the junction contained 4 bases not matched to a gene. This CDR3 has 14 amino acids. Looked up from germline, CDR1 is SGHDN and CDR2 is FVKESK. Produced via immunoSEQ multiplex PCR; TCRdb's table is partial and in-frame only. The sample includes approximately 67,000 clones, 65% to 85% of them seen just once. Sequencing used PBMCs, obtained at disease progression, from a patient treated with ibrutinib. This sequence originates from a human donor with chronic lymphocytic leukemia. The chain joins TRBV14 to TRBJ2-5; 9 positions agree with TRBD2. CDR3 loop: CASSARGGKETQYF. The CDR3 DNA reads TGTGCCAGCAGCGCGCGGGGGGGGAAAGAGACCCAGTACTTC. The full variable domain, completed using reference TRBV14 and TRBJ2-5, is EAGVTQFPSHSVIEKGQTVTLRCDPISGHDNLYWYRRVMGKEIKFLLHFVKESKQDESGMPNNRFLAERTGGTYSTLKVQPAELEDSGVYFCASSARGGKETQYFGPGTRLLVL.